These 14 T cell receptor beta chains originate from one sample sequenced in a study of OX40 agonist ivuxolimab in advanced cancers. Repertoires were generated with immunoSEQ multiplex PCR, while TCRdb's copy carries only in-frame clones and drops some. In the table there are 40,000 to 50,000 clones, roughly 88% of which are singletons. The source material was CD4+ or CD8+ T cells sorted from blood, sampled in a trial of the OX40 agonist ivuxolimab. Receptors originate from an adult with an advanced solid tumor such as melanoma, head and neck, liver or kidney cancer.

The sample holds one count of this clone. The chain combines TRBV30 with TRBJ2-1; perhaps TRBD1 as D (5 bases). Germline V gene lookup returns CDR1 GTSNPN and CDR2 SVGIG (reference sequence). The CDR3 contains 14 residues. V was clipped by 4 bases and J by 2 bases, with 12 bases between them. The CDR3 DNA is TGTGCCTGGATGACAGACAGTCCCTACAATGAGCAGTTCTTC. Protein: CAWMTDSPYNEQFF.

V and J are TRBV2 and TRBJ2-3; 7 bases map to TRBD1. Germline CDR1 reads SNHLY; CDR2 reads FYNNEI. V lost 8 bases and J lost 0; bases outside the gene matches: 5. The CDR3 length is 14 residues. The chain's CDR3 is CASQDRASTDTQYF. DNA for the CDR3: TGTGCCAGCCAAGACAGGGCCAGCACAGATACGCAGTATTTT.

The genes are TRBV6-6 and TRBJ2-7; D is undetermined. Germline CDR1 MNHNY, CDR2 SVGAGI (reference sequence). The ends were cut back, 0 bases at V and 3 bases at J, with 9 bases in the middle. The CDR3 consists of 14 residues. The CDR3 DNA is TGTGCCAGCAGTTACTCTGGGAATTACTACGAGCAGTACTTC. Amino acid sequence: CASSYSGNYYEQYF.

By sample share, this clone is hyperexpanded. The V gene is TRBV6-1, the J gene TRBJ1-6, with TRBD1 identical over 10 bases. This CDR3 spans 15 amino acids. CDR1 and CDR2 (germline): MNHNS, SASEGT. Losses at the gene ends were 6 bases for V and 7 bases for J; bases not matched to a gene: 6. This CDR3 reads CASRDDRGLNSPLHF. The CDR3 region has the DNA TGTGCCAGCAGGGATGACAGGGGGCTGAATTCACCCCTCCACTTT.

The gene calls are TRBV27 and TRBJ2-1, with TRBD2 matching over 11 bases. The V segment lost 5 bases and the J segment 4 bases; nucleotides outside the gene matches: 4. The CDR3 loop spans 15 amino acids. Germline lookup yields CDR1 MNHEY and CDR2 SMNVEV (reference sequence). This CDR3 reads CASSPGTSGYNEQFF. DNA of the CDR3: TGTGCCAGCAGTCCCGGGACTAGCGGTTACAATGAGCAGTTCTTC.

The rearrangement joins TRBV7-2 to TRBJ1-4, with D unresolved. The CDR3 length is 16 residues. The germline V gene has CDR1 SGHTA and CDR2 FQGNSA. Trimming removed 0 bases at V and 0 bases at J, with 8 bases between. In DNA, the CDR3 is TGTGCCAGCAGCTTAGCGTACTTTACAACTAATGAAAAACTGTTTTTT. Amino acids: CASSLAYFTTNEKLFF.

The sample holds many counts of this clone. This chain joins TRBV10-3 and TRBJ2-1; TRBD2 aligns across 11 bases. The CDR3 runs 15 residues. V lost 4 bases to trimming and J lost 7 bases; unmatched junction nucleotides: 6. CDR1 and CDR2 from the germline V gene are ENHRY and SYGVKD. CDR3 amino acids: CAISATSGIENEQFF. The CDR3 region has the DNA TGTGCCATCAGTGCGACTAGCGGGATTGAAAATGAGCAGTTCTTC.

This chain joins TRBV19 and TRBJ2-3; 7 bases map to TRBD2. Germline CDR1 reads LNHDA; CDR2 reads SQIVND (reference sequence). The ends lost 1 base at V and 11 bases at J; junction bases unmatched: 9. This CDR3 has 14 residues. This chain's CDR3 is CASSIALLSGQQYF. CDR3 in DNA: TGTGCCAGTAGTATAGCCCTCCTTAGCGGGCAGCAGTATTTT.

This rearrangement joins TRBV6-5 to TRBJ1-2, with no clear D. The CDR3 totals 13 residues. Per germline, CDR1 MNHEY and CDR2 SVGAGI. Deletions cut 5 bases from V and 7 bases from J, with 14 bases between. This chain's CDR3 is CASSEADVFGYTF. CDR3 in DNA: TGTGCCAGCAGTGAGGCCGACGTCTTTGGCTACACCTTC.

The chain has TRBV10-3 and TRBJ1-1; no reliable D call. In germline, CDR1 is ENHRY, CDR2 SYGVKD. CDR3 length: 13 amino acids. V lost 2 bases to trimming and J lost 4 bases, with 8 bases between them. The CDR3 protein is CAISEDGSTEAFF. The CDR3, as DNA: TGTGCCATCAGTGAGGACGGGAGCACTGAAGCTTTCTTT.

This CDR3 reads CAWVSAGDTQYF. CDR3 DNA: TGTGCCTGGGTCTCAGCGGGAGATACGCAGTATTTT. The chain recombines TRBV30 with TRBJ2-3, with a weak D call TRBD2 (6 bases). There are 12 residues in the CDR3. CDR1 is GTSNPN and CDR2 is SVGIG in the germline V gene (reference sequence). Trimming shortened V by 5 bases and J by 5 bases, and 11 bases separated the two germline ends.

The CDR3 loop reads CASSYSQGFTQYF. The DNA of the CDR3 is TGTGCCAGCAGTTACTCTCAGGGGTTTACGCAGTATTTT. The chain is built from TRBV6-5 and TRBJ2-3; tentative D call: TRBD1 (6 bases). The V gene lost 0 bases and the J gene lost 8 bases, with 9 bases spanning the gap. Germline V lookup: CDR1 MNHEY, CDR2 SVGAGI. This CDR3 contains 13 residues.

The chain is built from TRBV5-6 and TRBJ2-2, with D maybe TRBD2 (5 bases). V was pared by 0 bases and J by 0 bases, with 15 bases between. There are 18 residues in the CDR3. Germline CDR1 and CDR2: SGHDT and YYEEEE. In DNA, the CDR3 is TGTGCCAGCAGCTTGGGGTGGATAGCGACATCGAACACCGGGGAGCTGTTTTTT. It translates to CASSLGWIATSNTGELFF. The variable domain in full, with the rest retrieved from reference TRBV5-6 and TRBJ2-2, is DAGVTQSPTHLIKTRGQQVTLRCSPKSGHDTVSWYQQALGQGPQFIFQYYEEEERQRGNFPDRFSGHQFPNYSSELNVNALLLGDSALYLCASSLGWIATSNTGELFFGEGSRLTVL.

The chain employs TRBV29-1 and TRBJ2-5, with 9 positions matching TRBD1. V lost 8 bases to trimming and J lost 4 bases; unmatched junction nucleotides: 8. Germline V gene lookup returns CDR1 SQVTM and CDR2 ANQGSEA. This CDR3 has 13 amino acids. CDR3 nucleotide sequence: TGCAGCTCAACGGGACAGGGACGAGAGACCCAGTACTTC. This sequence encodes CSSTGQGRETQYF.